These 12 T cell receptor beta chains share one sample of origin, sequenced in a study of T cells after yellow fever vaccination. One entry per CDR3 protein results from TCRdb running MiXCR on the 5' RACE reads. The data contain some 320,000 distinct CDR3 sequences, 3.5% to 5% of them seen just once; the ten biggest clones take up roughly 19%. Specimen: PBMCs, collected 15 days after the yellow fever booster vaccination. Receptors originate from a young man who received the YFV17D yellow fever vaccine.

This clonotype was found a few times. The chain couples TRBV19 to TRBJ2-7; 7 nucleotides match TRBD2. The CDR3 has 12 amino acids. Losses at the gene ends were 10 bases for V and 5 bases for J; bases not matched to a gene: 8. Germline V lookup: CDR1 LNHDA, CDR2 SQIVND (reference sequence). CDR3 nucleotides: TGTGCCACCAGGGAGGGGTCGGACGAGCAGTACTTC. It encodes CATREGSDEQYF.

This clonotype was counted only a few times. The rearrangement links TRBV14 to TRBJ1-1; D uncertain. Trimming shortened V by 2 bases and J by 8 bases, and 15 bases separated the two germline ends. From germline, CDR1 is SGHDN and CDR2 FVKESK. This CDR3 region has 14 residues. In nucleotides, the CDR3 is TGTGCCAGCAGCCAATCACACAGACCTCGAGAAGCTTTCTTT. Its protein product is CASSQSHRPREAFF. The whole variable domain, filled in from reference TRBV14 and TRBJ1-1, reads EAGVTQFPSHSVIEKGQTVTLRCDPISGHDNLYWYRRVMGKEIKFLLHFVKESKQDESGMPNNRFLAERTGGTYSTLKVQPAELEDSGVYFCASSQSHRPREAFFGQGTRLTVV.

This clonotype has ten or more counts. This chain links TRBV7-6 with TRBJ2-5, with 7 bases identical to TRBD2. J gave up 5 bases and V 2 bases, and 5 bases lay outside the gene matches. Germline CDR1 is SGHVS and CDR2 is FNYEAQ. There are 14 residues in the CDR3. The chain's CDR3 is CASSLTSAGETQYF. CDR3 nucleotide sequence: TGTGCCAGCAGCTTAACTAGCGCTGGGGAGACCCAGTACTTC.

This clonotype showed up many times. The chain is built from TRBV18 and TRBJ1-5; 11 bases match TRBD1. Losses at the gene ends were 4 bases for V and 7 bases for J; bases not matched to a gene: 6. Germline values: CDR1 KGHSH, CDR2 LQKENI. This CDR3 region has 15 residues. The CDR3 nucleotides read TGTGCCAGCTCACTGGACAGGGGGCATCAACAGCCCCAGCATTTT. As protein: CASSLDRGHQQPQHF.

The chain has TRBV11-1 and TRBJ2-1; 8 nucleotides agree with TRBD1. The CDR3 totals 15 residues. V lost 6 bases and J lost 8; bases outside the gene matches: 12. CDR1 and CDR2 (germline): SGHAT, FQDESV (reference sequence). In DNA form, the CDR3 reads TGTGCCAGCAGTGATAGGGACAGGAGAGGGGATGAGCAGTTCTTC. It yields the protein CASSDRDRRGDEQFF.

The chain uses TRBV24-1 and TRBJ2-2; D remains ambiguous. This CDR3 is 13 amino acids long. The germline V gene has CDR1 KGHDR and CDR2 SFDVKD. V was cut by 8 bases and J by 2 bases, with 8 bases left in between. CDR3 residues: CATTEANTGELFF. The CDR3 DNA is TGTGCCACCACGGAAGCTAACACCGGGGAGCTGTTTTTT.

Ten or more counts support this clonotype. This sequence joins TRBV4-3 and TRBJ2-7, with D perhaps being TRBD1 or TRBD2 (5 bases each). V lost 0 bases and J lost 0, with 9 bases in between. This CDR3 region has 15 residues. The germline V gene has CDR1 LGHNA and CDR2 YSLEER. The CDR3 loop is CASSQEEGSSYEQYF. Written as DNA, the CDR3 is TGCGCCAGCAGCCAAGAAGAGGGGAGCTCCTACGAGCAGTACTTC.

The chain employs TRBV7-2 and TRBJ2-1, with TRBD2 as a possible D gene (6 bases). Germline CDR1 SGHTA, CDR2 FQGNSA. Trimming removed 3 bases at V and 0 bases at J, with 9 bases between. The CDR3 extends over 15 amino acids. The CDR3, as DNA: TGTGCCAGCAGCTTCGTCGGGGGCTCCTACAATGAGCAGTTCTTC. Its protein product is CASSFVGGSYNEQFF.

This clonotype was counted many times. The rearrangement uses TRBV7-9 and TRBJ1-6; 9 bases are shared with TRBD1. The CDR3 loop spans 14 amino acids. V shed 5 bases, J shed 10 bases, and the junction held 6 bases outside the gene matches. Germline CDR1 is SEHNR and CDR2 is FQNEAQ (reference sequence). The chain's CDR3 is CASSLGQGRSPLHF. The CDR3 bases are TGTGCCAGCAGCCTGGGACAGGGTCGGTCACCCCTCCACTTT.

Only a few counts were recorded for this clonotype. The gene calls are TRBV7-8 and TRBJ1-2; D not resolved. The CDR3 is 14 residues long. V dropped 0 bases and J dropped 5 bases, with 10 bases sitting between them. From germline, CDR1 is SGHVS and CDR2 FQNEAQ. The chain's CDR3 is CASSLAQTAYGYTF. CDR3 sequence (DNA): TGTGCCAGCAGCTTAGCGCAGACTGCTTATGGCTACACCTTC. Together with reference TRBV7-8 and TRBJ1-2, the CDR3 gives the full variable domain: GAGVSQSPRYKVAKRGQDVALRCDPISGHVSLFWYQQALGQGPEFLTYFQNEAQLDKSGLPSDRFFAERPEGSVSTLKIQRTQQEDSAVYLCASSLAQTAYGYTFGSGTRLTVV.

This clonotype showed up just a few times. V and J are TRBV20-1 and TRBJ2-7, with a possible D match to TRBD1 (6 bases). V was clipped by 3 bases and J by 0 bases, with 12 bases between them. Looked up from germline, CDR1 is DFQATT and CDR2 is SNEGSKA (reference sequence). CDR3 length: 14 amino acids. CDR3: CSARRDTSSYEQYF. DNA of the CDR3: TGCAGTGCTAGGAGGGACACGAGCTCCTACGAGCAGTACTTC.

This clonotype has ten or more counts. The rearrangement joins TRBV10-3 to TRBJ1-1, with D unresolved. This CDR3 has 14 residues. Germline V gene data show CDR1 as ENHRY and CDR2 as SYGVKD. Deletions cut 4 bases from V and 3 bases from J, with 12 bases between. The CDR3 bases are TGTGCCATCAGTGGGACCGCAGGCGACACTGAAGCTTTCTTT. Protein: CAISGTAGDTEAFF.